The sequence of this TCR beta chain was determined in a study of T cells in Graves' hyperthyroidism and ophthalmopathy (dated by TCRdb to 2018 to 2020). Broadly, across the study: Peripheral blood samples were taken at the time of initial diagnosis, prior to any treatment. A discovery cohort of about a hundred patients, about 44 with Graves' ophthalmopathy and 57 with stable Graves' hyperthyroidism, was used to find distinguishing TCR V-J signatures. Prospective prediction of ophthalmopathy was tested in an independent validation cohort of 18 hyperthyroidism patients and 15 to 17 patients who later progressed to ophthalmopathy. The 100 discovery patients were randomly split 7:3 into training and test sets. In more than 5 Graves' hyperthyroidism patients, the study also compared T-cell repertoires from thyroid tissue with T-cell repertoires from blood. After blood sampling, hyperthyroidism patients were treated with methimazole at a starting dose of 30 mg daily, and ophthalmopathy patients were treated with high-dose intravenous methylprednisolone. TCR Vbeta CDR3 sequencing of 135 peripheral blood samples (over 40 ophthalmopathy, approximately 80 hyperthyroidism and 17 progressor patients) is reported in the paper. Overall results and qualifications from the work: A 13 V-J signature model separated ophthalmopathy from stable hyperthyroidism, with nearly 90% sensitivity and approximately 81% specificity in cross-validation and 80%/75% in testing. Most expanded thyroid clonotypes (frequency above 0.001) were also detected in blood, a finding suggesting that blood repertoires may reflect thyroid immune responses. Sample size was not statistically predetermined, and blinding of investigators to group allocation was not performed. During validation, the model predicted progression to ophthalmopathy a median of about 6.3 months ahead of onset, with approximately 71% sensitivity and 72% to 80% specificity.

The CDR3 numbers 14 residues from cysteine through phenylalanine. Only the CDR3 part of the read is kept: 42 bases, read in frame from the first base. Cut back by 6 bases and 1 base, the V and J ends lie 10 bases apart. The table lists this clonotype with many counts. The antigen this receptor binds is unknown. It has no much larger one-base neighbor in the sample; base qualities were not kept. The TCR beta CDR3 regions were amplified from the RNA transcripts. For the first round of RT-PCR on the TCR CDR3, the HTBI primer set was used together with the Qiagen OneStep RT-PCR kit. Libraries were constructed in a second round of multiplex PCR, after which size selection and purification were carried out. Sequencing of the libraries was done on an Illumina HiSeq2000 using paired-end 100 bp reads. Processing in the source paper ran as follows. SOAPnuke was used to process the raw data, removing reads that contained adapters or uncalled bases, had a mean Phred below 15, or lacked an exact match to the constant primer or identifier. COPE v1.2.5 was used to merge high-quality paired reads, and clonotypes were defined as unique nucleotide sequences. MiTCR v1.1 was used to align clonotypes to the IMGT TRBV, TRBD and TRBJ reference segments. Only V-J combinations with frequency above 0.0001, covering 99.2% of repertoires, were analysed. A TCS score was defined as the ratio between F50 (clonal expansion) and ExV (chaos), using BLOSUM62-based TCRdist between CDR3 peptides within each V-J. Welch's t-statistics and random forest reduced 514 V-J features to 13, which were used in a naive Bayes classifier (R e1071). The raw public reads went through TCRdb reprocessing: fastp at Q25, MiXCR clone calling, in-frame beta chains kept. Identical CDR3 proteins give one entry, which carries the most common genes and DNA. These V and J calls are TCRdb output, not the study's own analysis. The sample data list roughly 380,000 distinct CDR3 sequences, and roughly 14% of these were observed just once. The ten largest account for roughly 20% of the sample.

Hyperthyroidism patients were aged 18 to 65 years and newly diagnosed, with disease duration of less than 2 months. The study excluded patients with uncontrolled infections, other autoimmune diseases, pregnancy or lactation. Clinical symptoms, serum thyroxine and TRAb, thyroid ultrasound, and orbital computed tomography formed the basis for the diagnoses. Blood from progressor patients was drawn when they were first diagnosed with hyperthyroidism, before any ophthalmopathy symptoms appeared. Ficoll-Paque density gradient centrifugation was used to isolate PBMCs from 8.5 to 10 ml of fresh peripheral blood. Progressor patients were defined as those initially diagnosed with Graves' hyperthyroidism in whom ophthalmopathy developed during follow-up. Trizol reagent was used to extract total RNA, and RNA quality was then checked on an Agilent 2100 Bioanalyzer.

The rearrangement combines TRBV12-3 or TRBV12-4 with TRBJ1-5, with an unclear D gene assignment. The origin of this receptor is a young man with Graves' hyperthyroidism that later progressed to Graves' ophthalmopathy. The sample taken for sequencing was blood. The DNA sequence reads TGTGCCAGCAGGACGGTCGGCAGCAATCAGCCCCAGCATTTT. The resulting protein is CASRTVGSNQPQHF.